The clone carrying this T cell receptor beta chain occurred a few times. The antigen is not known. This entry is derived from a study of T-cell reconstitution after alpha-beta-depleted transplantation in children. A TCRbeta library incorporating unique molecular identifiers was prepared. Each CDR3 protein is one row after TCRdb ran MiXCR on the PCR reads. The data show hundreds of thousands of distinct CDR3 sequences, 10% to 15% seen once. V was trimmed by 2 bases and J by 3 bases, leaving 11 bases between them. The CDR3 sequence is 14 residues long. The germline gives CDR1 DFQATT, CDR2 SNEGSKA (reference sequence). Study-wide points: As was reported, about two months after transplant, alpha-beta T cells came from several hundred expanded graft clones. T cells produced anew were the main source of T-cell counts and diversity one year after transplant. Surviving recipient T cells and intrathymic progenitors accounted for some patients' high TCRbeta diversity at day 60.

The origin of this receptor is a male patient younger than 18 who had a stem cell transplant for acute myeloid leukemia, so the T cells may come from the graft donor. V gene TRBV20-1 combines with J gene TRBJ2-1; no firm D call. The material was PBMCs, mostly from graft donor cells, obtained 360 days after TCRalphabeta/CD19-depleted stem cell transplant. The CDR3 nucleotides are TGCAGTGCTAGAATGAGGCAGGTCTACAATGAGCAGTTCTTC. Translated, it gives CSARMRQVYNEQFF.